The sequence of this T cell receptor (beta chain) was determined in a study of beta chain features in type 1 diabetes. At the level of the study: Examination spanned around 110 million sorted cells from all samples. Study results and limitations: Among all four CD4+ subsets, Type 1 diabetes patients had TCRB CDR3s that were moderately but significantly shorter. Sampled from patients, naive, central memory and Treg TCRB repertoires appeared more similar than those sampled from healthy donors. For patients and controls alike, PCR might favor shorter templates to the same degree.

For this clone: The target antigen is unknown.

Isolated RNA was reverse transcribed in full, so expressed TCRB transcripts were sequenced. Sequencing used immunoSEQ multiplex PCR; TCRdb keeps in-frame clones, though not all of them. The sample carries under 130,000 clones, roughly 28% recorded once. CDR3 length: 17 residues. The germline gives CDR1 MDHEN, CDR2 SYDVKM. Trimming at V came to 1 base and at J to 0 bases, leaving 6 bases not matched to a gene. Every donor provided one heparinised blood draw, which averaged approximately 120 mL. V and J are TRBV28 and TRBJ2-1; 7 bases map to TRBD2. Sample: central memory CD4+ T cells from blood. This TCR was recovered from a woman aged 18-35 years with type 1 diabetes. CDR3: CASSLLGLHGSYNEQFF. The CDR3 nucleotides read TGTGCCAGCAGTTTATTGGGACTACACGGCTCCTACAATGAGCAGTTCTTC.